The 30 T cell receptor beta chains below were found in one sample sequenced in a study of cytomegalovirus exposure and HLA in healthy donors. A multiplex PCR was run with 60 Vbeta primers and 13 Jbeta primers. TCRdb's copy holds only in-frame clones and misses some; the assay was immunoSEQ multiplex PCR. There are some 200,000 clones in the sample; around 83% occur only once, and 1.4% lies in the top ten. Sequencing was carried out using PBMCs. The source of these receptors is a girl aged 10-17 years in good health and CMV-seronegative.

The chain uses TRBV7-2 and TRBJ1-1, with D possibly TRBD1 on 6 matching bases. Deletions cut 3 bases from V and 4 bases from J, with 12 bases between. CDR3 length equals 14 residues. Germline V gives CDR1 SGHTA, CDR2 FQGNSA. The CDR3 protein is CASSFNRAGTEAFF. The CDR3 nucleotides read TGTGCCAGCAGCTTTAACAGGGCAGGCACTGAAGCTTTCTTT.

The V call is TRBV4-1, the J call TRBJ2-3; 7 bases align to TRBD2. This CDR3 contains 17 residues. The germline V gene has CDR1 MGHRA and CDR2 YSYEKL. V lost 1 base to trimming and J lost 3 bases; unmatched junction nucleotides: 10. The CDR3 loop is CASSQGGSGIRTDTQYF. The CDR3 bases are TGCGCCAGCAGCCAAGGGGGGAGCGGGATCAGGACAGATACGCAGTATTTT.

The rearrangement links TRBV6-1 to TRBJ2-7; 7 bases match TRBD2. Germline V gene lookup returns CDR1 MNHNS and CDR2 SASEGT. The CDR3 consists of 16 residues. V gave up 1 base and J gave up 2 bases; unmatched junction bases: 8. CDR3 bases: TGTGCCAGCAGTGAAGTGGGGACTAAAGGGGCCTACGAGCAGTACTTC. Residues: CASSEVGTKGAYEQYF.

The V gene is TRBV25-1, the J gene TRBJ2-6; D possibly corresponds to TRBD1 (5 bases). The CDR3 is 16 residues long. V was cut by 3 bases and J by 0 bases, with 9 bases left in between. Germline V gene sequence: CDR1 MGHDK, CDR2 SYGVNS. The CDR3, as DNA: TGTGCCAGCAGTGATCGACAGCGCTCTGGGGCCAACGTCCTGACTTTC. Its translation: CASSDRQRSGANVLTF.

This chain links TRBV2 with TRBJ2-7; 10 bases are a match to TRBD1. Trimming at V came to 5 bases and at J to 2 bases, leaving 6 bases not matched to a gene. The CDR3 is made up of 15 amino acids. Germline V lookup: CDR1 SNHLY, CDR2 FYNNEI. The CDR3 spells CASSTDRGYPYEQYF. The CDR3 DNA follows: TGTGCCAGCAGTACGGACAGGGGGTACCCCTACGAGCAGTACTTC.

In this sample, this clone turned up once. The V gene is TRBV9, the J gene TRBJ2-7; 7 bases align to TRBD1. The germline V gene encodes CDR1 SGDLS and CDR2 YYNGEE. The CDR3 spans 14 residues. V gave up 3 bases and J gave up 2 bases; unmatched junction bases: 5. The CDR3: CASSALQGPYEQYF. Here the CDR3 DNA reads TGTGCCAGCAGCGCTTTACAGGGGCCCTACGAGCAGTACTTC.

This clone was found many times. The gene calls are TRBV18 and TRBJ2-7; possibly TRBD2 for D (6 bases). Trimming took off 6 bases at V and 4 bases at J, with 19 bases between the two ends. The germline CDR1 and CDR2 sequences are KGHSH and LQKENI. This CDR3 has 15 residues. The CDR3, as DNA: TGTGCCAGCTCCATGGGGTCGGGAGAGCGGTACGAGCAGTACTTC. This encodes CASSMGSGERYEQYF.

This sequence joins TRBV5-1 and TRBJ2-5, with TRBD2 matching over 14 bases. The DNA end lines up better with TRBJ2-7; the J call may be wrong. Germline-derived CDR1 and CDR2 are SGHRS and YFSETQ. The CDR3 spans 16 residues. CDR3 nucleotide sequence: TGCGCCAGCAGTTTATCCGGGACTAGCGGGAGCTACGAGCAGTACTTC. Its protein is CASSLSGTSGSYEQYF.

The V call is TRBV5-4, the J call TRBJ1-2, with D possibly TRBD1 on 6 matching bases. Deletions cut 4 bases from V and 0 bases from J, with 13 bases between. This CDR3 is 15 amino acids long. The germline CDR1 and CDR2 sequences are SGHNT and YYREEE (reference sequence). CDR3 sequence: CASSLQGIPNYGYTF. CDR3 in DNA: TGTGCCAGCAGCCTCCAGGGGATCCCTAACTATGGCTACACCTTC. The full variable domain, its missing parts supplied by reference TRBV5-4 and TRBJ1-2, is ETGVTQSPTHLIKTRGQQVTLRCSSQSGHNTVSWYQQALGQGPQFIFQYYREEENGRGNFPPRFSGLQFPNYSSELNVNALELDDSALYLCASSLQGIPNYGYTFGSGTRLTVV.

Only a few counts were recorded for this clone. This chain links TRBV5-6 with TRBJ2-5; TRBD2 is a possible D gene (5 bases). The CDR3 length is 17 residues. V lost 0 bases, J lost 2 bases, and 17 bases lay in between. The V gene's germline CDR1 is SGHDT and CDR2 YYEEEE. This CDR3 is CASSLANTWTLQETQYF. DNA for the CDR3: TGTGCCAGCAGCTTGGCCAATACATGGACTTTACAAGAGACCCAGTACTTC.

There are a few counts of this clone. The V and J genes are TRBV6-1 and TRBJ1-4; no clear D. Germline loops: CDR1 MNHNS, CDR2 SASEGT. CDR3 length: 12 amino acids. The V gene lost 2 bases and the J gene lost 8 bases, with 6 bases spanning the gap. In nucleotides, the CDR3 is TGTGCCAGCAGTGAAATTCAGGAAAAACTGTTTTTT. This sequence encodes CASSEIQEKLFF.

The chain uses TRBV28 and TRBJ2-7; 8 nucleotides agree with TRBD1. With V trimmed by 6 bases and J by 5 bases, 9 bases remained unmatched. Germline V gene lookup returns CDR1 MDHEN and CDR2 SYDVKM. The CDR3 spans 14 residues. CDR3 sequence: CASSPIQGAHEQYF. The CDR3 DNA reads as TGTGCCAGCAGCCCAATTCAGGGGGCTCACGAGCAGTACTTC.

The gene calls are TRBV28 and TRBJ2-1; 10 bases are a match to TRBD2. Germline assignment: CDR1 MDHEN and CDR2 SYDVKM. CDR3 length: 15 residues. The V gene end was trimmed by 6 bases and the J gene end by 9 bases; junction bases not matched to a gene: 11. The CDR3 sequence is CASRLTSGVVSEQFF. Here the CDR3 DNA reads TGTGCCAGCAGACTCACTAGCGGGGTGGTGAGTGAGCAGTTCTTC.

This chain uses TRBV28 with TRBJ2-7; D is ambiguous. Deletions cut 4 bases from V and 0 bases from J, with 10 bases between. CDR3 length: 14 amino acids. Germline V gene sequence: CDR1 MDHEN, CDR2 SYDVKM. The chain's CDR3 is CASSSPESSYEQYF. CDR3 DNA sequence: TGTGCCAGCAGTTCGCCAGAAAGCTCCTACGAGCAGTACTTC.

The chain combines TRBV9 with TRBJ1-6; 10 bases fit TRBD1. In germline, CDR1 is SGDLS, CDR2 YYNGEE. There are 15 residues in the CDR3. Losses at the gene ends were 4 bases for V and 5 bases for J; bases not matched to a gene: 3. The CDR3 spells CASSHGTGDNSPLHF. DNA for the CDR3: TGTGCCAGCAGCCATGGGACAGGGGATAATTCACCCCTCCACTTT.

The chain has TRBV18 and TRBJ1-2; D gene ambiguous. The CDR3 is 14 amino acids. Germline CDR1 and CDR2: KGHSH and LQKENI. The ends were cut back, 2 bases at V and 4 bases at J, with 11 bases in the middle. This CDR3 reads CASSPSTESYGYTF. The CDR3 DNA is TGTGCCAGCTCACCATCCACAGAAAGCTATGGCTACACCTTC.

This chain joins TRBV19 and TRBJ1-4; a weak D match, TRBD1 (6 bases). Germline V gene lookup returns CDR1 LNHDA and CDR2 SQIVND (reference sequence). The CDR3 runs 15 residues. Trimming shortened V by 6 bases and J by 7 bases, and 18 bases separated the two germline ends. The CDR3 region is CASREQGQRSEKLFF. DNA for the CDR3: TGTGCCAGTAGAGAACAGGGTCAACGCAGTGAAAAACTGTTTTTT.

The V and J genes are TRBV15 and TRBJ2-7; TRBD1 agrees at 9 bases. The ends lost 4 bases at V and 5 bases at J; junction bases unmatched: 12. Germline lookup yields CDR1 LNHNV and CDR2 YYDKDF (reference sequence). The CDR3 has 16 amino acids. The CDR3: CATSNFHAGQGNEQYF. CDR3 nucleotide sequence: TGTGCCACCAGCAACTTCCACGCGGGACAGGGTAACGAGCAGTACTTC. Supplemented by reference TRBV15 and TRBJ2-7, the full variable domain reads DAMVIQNPRYQVTQFGKPVTLSCSQTLNHNVMYWYQQKSSQAPKLLFHYYDKDFNNEADTPDNFQSRRPNTSFCFLDIRSPGLGDTAMYLCATSNFHAGQGNEQYFGPGTRLTVT.

This CDR3 is CAATRETNGPYEQYF. In DNA form, the CDR3 reads TGTGCCGCTACTAGGGAAACCAATGGTCCCTACGAGCAGTACTTC. The V call is TRBV6-1, the J call TRBJ2-7; possible D gene TRBD2, 5 bases. Per the germline V gene, CDR1 is MNHNS and CDR2 is SASEGT. Trimming pared 11 bases from V and 2 bases from J, leaving 22 bases between. The CDR3 extends over 15 amino acids.

V usage is TRBV27 and J usage is TRBJ2-1; the match to TRBD2 covers 9 bases. The CDR3 covers 15 residues. Germline V gene lookup returns CDR1 MNHEY and CDR2 SMNVEV (reference sequence). V was pared by 7 bases and J by 8 bases, with 12 bases of the junction left unmatched. The CDR3 reads CASKGTSLKSYEQFF. CDR3 DNA: TGTGCCAGCAAAGGGACTAGCTTGAAATCGTATGAGCAGTTCTTC.

The genes are TRBV6-1 and TRBJ1-6; 8 bases fit TRBD1. The V gene end was trimmed by 8 bases and the J gene end by 10 bases; junction bases not matched to a gene: 10. This CDR3 contains 14 residues. The germline CDR1 and CDR2 sequences are MNHNS and SASEGT. Here the CDR3 reads CASVKDRVRSPLHF. The CDR3 DNA reads as TGTGCCAGCGTTAAGGACAGGGTACGATCACCCCTCCACTTT.

V gene TRBV6-6 combines with J gene TRBJ1-5; D may be TRBD1 (5 bases). The V end was cut by 5 bases, the J end by 9 bases, with 11 bases between. CDR3 length: 12 amino acids. Germline V gene lookup returns CDR1 MNHNY and CDR2 SVGAGI (reference sequence). CDR3 DNA sequence: TGTGCCAGCAGTGACTACGGGGGGCCCCAGCATTTT. It codes for CASSDYGGPQHF.

CDR3 amino acids: CASRATGTGNNQPQHF. The CDR3 DNA reads as TGTGCCAGTAGAGCCACCGGGACAGGGAACAATCAGCCCCAGCATTTT. The chain uses TRBV19 and TRBJ1-5, with TRBD1 matching 9 bases. Germline values: CDR1 LNHDA, CDR2 SQIVND (reference sequence). The CDR3 consists of 16 residues. Germline trimming cut 6 bases from V and 3 bases from J; bases unmatched to any gene: 9.

This clone appeared once. This chain links TRBV30 with TRBJ1-3; 10 bases match TRBD1. V was clipped by 2 bases and J by 4 bases; unmatched bases: 8. Germline-derived CDR1 and CDR2 are GTSNPN and SVGIG (reference sequence). This CDR3 has 16 amino acids. DNA for the CDR3: TGTGCCTGGAGTATCCTCTGGGACAGGGGAGGAAACACCATATATTTT. Translated, it gives CAWSILWDRGGNTIYF.

This CDR3 is CASSLSGRGSYNEQFF. The DNA of the CDR3 is TGTGCCAGCAGTCTTAGCGGGAGAGGTTCCTACAATGAGCAGTTCTTC. V is TRBV11-3 and J is TRBJ2-1, with TRBD2 identical over 9 bases. Trimming took 6 bases from V and 1 from J; bases not matched to a gene: 7. The germline V gene encodes CDR1 SGHNT and CDR2 YENEEA. This CDR3 comprises 16 residues.

This sequence joins TRBV6-5 and TRBJ2-1; D perhaps matches TRBD2 (7 bases). The V gene's germline CDR1 is MNHEY and CDR2 SVGAGI. CDR3 size: 15 residues. V was clipped by 7 bases and J by 3 bases, with 16 bases between them. In DNA form, the CDR3 reads TGTGCCAGCACCGAGGGAGGGGGAGTCTACAATGAGCAGTTCTTC. Amino acid sequence: CASTEGGGVYNEQFF.

This chain uses TRBV5-6 with TRBJ2-1; D possibly corresponds to TRBD2 (5 bases). The CDR3 runs 13 residues. CDR1 and CDR2 (germline): SGHDT, YYEEEE. V lost 3 bases and J 7 bases, leaving 11 bases between the germline ends. CDR3 bases: TGTGCCAGCAGCTCGAGGGCGCGGAATGAGCAGTTCTTC. Translation gives CASSSRARNEQFF.

The chain combines TRBV27 with TRBJ2-1; 11 bases match TRBD2. Germline V lookup: CDR1 MNHEY, CDR2 SMNVEV (reference sequence). V shed 10 bases and J 7 bases; nucleotides not matched to a gene: 9. CDR3 length equals 14 residues. CDR3 residues: CATVAGGPLNEQFF. CDR3 nucleotide sequence: TGTGCCACCGTAGCGGGAGGGCCATTAAATGAGCAGTTCTTC.

The rearrangement uses TRBV14 and TRBJ2-7, with 9 bases that match TRBD1. The ends lost 4 bases at V and 4 bases at J; junction bases unmatched: 5. Germline V gives CDR1 SGHDN, CDR2 FVKESK. This CDR3 region has 14 residues. The DNA of the CDR3 is TGTGCCAGCAGCCCGGGACAGGGTCTGTACGAGCAGTACTTC. Its protein product is CASSPGQGLYEQYF.

The chain links TRBV9 to TRBJ1-5; the D gene is possibly TRBD1 (5 bases). The CDR3 is made up of 14 amino acids. Germline V gene data show CDR1 as SGDLS and CDR2 as YYNGEE. Between the trimmed V and J ends, which lost 2 bases and 2 bases, there was a span of 8 bases. This chain's CDR3 is CASSVGGGNQPQHF. For the CDR3, the DNA is TGTGCCAGCAGCGTGGGGGGTGGCAATCAGCCCCAGCATTTT.